The rows below give T cell receptor beta chains drawn from one sample of a study of T cells in lung cancer brain metastases. Using immunoSEQ multiplex PCR, the repertoire was profiled, and TCRdb retains in-frame clones only, with some absent. The sample lists about 1,400 clones; 80% to 90% were seen once. Material: tumor tissue from a brain metastasis. The receptors here all came from a woman aged 45-65 years with non-small cell lung cancer that had spread to the brain. Each CDR3 is given with its conserved first and last residue. A D gene is named only where the DNA matches it firmly. Expanded clones are given a class, and other clones once, few, many or no size at all.

v_gene: TRBV4-1; abundance: -; d_gene: TRBD2; j_gene: TRBJ2-1; CDR3aa: CASSQNQRGHSYNEQFF; CDR3nt: TGCGCCAGCAGCCAAAACCAGCGGGGCCACTCCTACAATGAGCAGTTCTTC
v_gene: TRBV4-2; abundance: -; d_gene: -; j_gene: TRBJ1-5; CDR3aa: CASSQGQYNQPQHF; CDR3nt: TGTGCCAGCAGCCAAGGACAGTACAATCAGCCCCAGCATTTT
v_gene: TRBV30; abundance: -; d_gene: -; j_gene: TRBJ1-5; CDR3aa: CAWSVRGDQPQHF; CDR3nt: TGTGCCTGGAGTGTACGGGGGGATCAGCCCCAGCATTTT
v_gene: TRBV19; abundance: -; d_gene: -; j_gene: TRBJ1-3; CDR3aa: CASSPGTTGNTIYF; CDR3nt: TGTGCCAGTAGTCCCGGGACAACTGGAAACACCATATATTTT
v_gene: TRBV4-1; abundance: few; d_gene: TRBD1; j_gene: TRBJ2-1; CDR3aa: CASSEGTGSYNEQFF; CDR3nt: TGCGCCAGCAGCGAAGGGACAGGTTCCTACAATGAGCAGTTCTTC
v_gene: TRBV6-5; abundance: once; d_gene: -; j_gene: TRBJ2-7; CDR3aa: CASRTIYEQYF; CDR3nt: TGTGCCAGCAGGACGATCTACGAGCAGTACTTC
v_gene: TRBV27; abundance: -; d_gene: TRBD1; j_gene: TRBJ1-6; CDR3aa: CASSPKQDRAYNSPLHF; CDR3nt: TGTGCCAGCAGTCCAAAGCAGGACAGGGCCTATAATTCACCCCTCCACTTT
v_gene: TRBV7-6; abundance: -; d_gene: -; j_gene: TRBJ2-5; CDR3aa: CASSWIGYQETQYF; CDR3nt: TGTGCCAGCAGCTGGATCGGGTACCAAGAGACCCAGTACTTC
v_gene: TRBV10-3; abundance: -; d_gene: -; j_gene: TRBJ2-3; CDR3aa: CAISELINPTDTQYF; CDR3nt: TGTGCCATCAGTGAGTTGATTAACCCGACAGATACGCAGTATTTT
v_gene: TRBV28; abundance: -; d_gene: TRBD1; j_gene: TRBJ2-3; CDR3aa: CASSRTGTEDTQYF; CDR3nt: TGTGCCAGCAGTAGGACAGGGACGGAGGATACGCAGTATTTT
v_gene: TRBV5-1; abundance: -; d_gene: TRBD2; j_gene: TRBJ2-3; CDR3aa: CASRKGGTSPTDTQYF; CDR3nt: TGCGCCAGCAGAAAGGGGGGGACTAGCCCCACAGATACGCAGTATTTT
v_gene: TRBV7-2; abundance: -; d_gene: TRBD2; j_gene: TRBJ2-7; CDR3aa: CASSLQTSGVSFYEQYF; CDR3nt: TGTGCCAGCAGCTTACAGACTAGCGGGGTTAGCTTCTACGAGCAGTACTTC
v_gene: TRBV2; abundance: -; d_gene: -; j_gene: TRBJ1-1; CDR3aa: CASTSGTSTEAFF; CDR3nt: TGTGCCAGCACTTCAGGGACGAGCACTGAAGCTTTCTTT
v_gene: TRBV30; abundance: -; d_gene: -; j_gene: TRBJ1-1; CDR3aa: CAWSVGGNTEAFF; CDR3nt: TGTGCCTGGAGTGTAGGGGGGAACACTGAAGCTTTCTTT
v_gene: TRBV7-2; abundance: -; d_gene: TRBD2; j_gene: TRBJ2-2; CDR3aa: CASRSSGRRTGELFF; CDR3nt: TGTGCCAGCAGGTCTAGCGGGAGGCGCACCGGGGAGCTGTTTTTT
v_gene: TRBV11-2; abundance: -; d_gene: TRBD2; j_gene: TRBJ2-5; CDR3aa: CASSWGLALFETQYF; CDR3nt: TGTGCCAGCAGCTGGGGACTAGCGTTGTTCGAGACCCAGTACTTC